This T cell receptor (beta chain) was identified in a study of regulatory T cells in long-lasting Graves disease. This clonotype was seen repeatedly, ten times or more. Germline V gene data show CDR1 as MDHEN and CDR2 as SYDVKM. Trimming stripped 2 bases from V and 5 bases from J, with 18 bases between. The CDR3 covers 16 residues. The time point denotes: newly diagnosed GD, antithyroid drugs for less than 3 months. RNA extracted from PBMCs served as the sequencing template. The patient group derived from an endocrinology department in Xi'an, China. Combining iRepertoire HTBI primers with Arm-PCR of CDR3 regions, the authors built TCR beta libraries. TCRdb fed the multiplex PCR reads into MiXCR, producing one record per CDR3 protein. The repertoire includes about 420,000 distinct CDR3 sequences, over 15% of them detected once, and 20% to 25% sits in the top ten. These data also featured in a second study, about T cells in Graves' hyperthyroidism and ophthalmopathy. From that paper: Absent ophthalmopathy progression within 18 months defined stable Graves' hyperthyroidism.

The J gene is TRBJ1-1, the V gene TRBV28; D is possibly TRBD1 (6 bases). The sequences come from peripheral blood mononuclear cells (PBMCs), collected at new diagnosis, from a patient treated with antithyroid drugs. This sequence originates from a woman in her late teens or twenties with Graves disease. The CDR3 sequence: CASSLVWGAQWTEAFF. The CDR3 region has the DNA TGTGCCAGCAGTTTAGTATGGGGGGCGCAATGGACTGAAGCTTTCTTT.